This T cell receptor (beta chain) was identified during a study of T-cell memory formation after mild COVID-19. Study-level information: TCR clusters were mostly donor specific.

Study-level results: Day 15 to 85 contractors were CD4/CD8 balanced; later expanders leaned CD4+.

As regards this clonotype: Its specificity is not known.

The germline gives CDR1 SGHTS, CDR2 YDEGEE. This CDR3 spans 15 amino acids. V trimming: 5 bases; J trimming: 8 bases; junction bases outside the gene matches: 10. Constant-segment primers and 5'RACE yielded cDNA libraries for TCR alpha and TCR beta, each carrying sample barcodes and UMIs. One entry per CDR3 protein results from TCRdb running MiXCR on the 5' RACE reads. The sample carries approximately 480,000 distinct CDR3 sequences, 15% to 20% recorded once. This receptor was obtained from an adult woman who had mild COVID-19 (a few samples of this study predate the infection). Cell type and time point are not known. V usage is TRBV5-8 and J usage is TRBJ2-1, with 10 bases lining up with TRBD1. Sequenced: PBMCs or a T cell subset sorted from them (not recorded which). DNA of the CDR3: TGTGCCAGCAGACGCGACAGGGGGCTTATGTATGAGCAGTTCTTC. Translated, it gives CASRRDRGLMYEQFF.